The clone carrying this TCR beta chain has only a few counts. The CDR3 runs to 13 residues. Germline CDR1 and CDR2: MNHEY and SVGEGT. Trimming pared 0 bases from V and 7 bases from J, leaving 9 bases between. The record originates from a study of blood T cell repertoires in COVID-19. Original processing methods: Quantification of nucleated cells was approximated via reference gene primer amplification. TCRdb keeps only in-frame clones here, not all; method: immunoSEQ multiplex PCR. V and J calls and clone size are those listed in that table; D and trimming were worked out from the DNA. This sample yields fewer than 100,000 clones, of which around 86% are seen a single time; less than 5% belongs to the top ten.

This TCR derives from a woman of 80 years or more with acute or convalescent COVID-19. The chain uses TRBV6-2 or TRBV6-3 and TRBJ1-1; D is ambiguous. Sequences were obtained from peripheral blood. DNA of the CDR3: TGTGCCAGCAGTTACTCGGGCCCGTATGAAGCTTTCTTT. Its translation is CASSYSGPYEAFF.